One sample yielded the 24 T cell receptor beta chains listed below, sequenced in a study of T-cell memory formation after mild COVID-19. In TCRdb, the 5' RACE reads were re-called with MiXCR into one record per CDR3 protein. The sample lists about 400,000 distinct CDR3 sequences, around 22% occurring once. The specimen sequenced was PBMCs or a T cell subset sorted from them (not recorded which). Receptor source: an adult woman who had mild COVID-19 (a few samples of this study predate the infection). Cell type and time point are not known.

The V gene is TRBV7-9, the J gene TRBJ2-7; D call uncertain. Germline V gene lookup returns CDR1 SEHNR and CDR2 FQNEAQ (reference sequence). V dropped 6 bases and J dropped 7 bases, with 19 bases sitting between them. CDR3 size: 14 residues. The CDR3 spells CASSLTDPPVEQYF. The CDR3 nucleotides read TGTGCCAGCAGTTTAACGGACCCTCCTGTAGAGCAGTACTTC.

This clonotype was seen many times. The chain is built from TRBV21-1 and TRBJ2-7; the table's D gene call, TRBD2, was not cross checked with the DNA. TRBV21-1 is an annotated pseudogene. This CDR3 has 16 amino acids. The CDR3 DNA is TGTGCCAGCAGCAAAACTAGCGGGAGGGCCAAATACGAGCAGTACTTC. It codes for CASSKTSGRAKYEQYF.

The rearrangement links TRBV29-1 to TRBJ2-4; D is ambiguous. CDR3 length: 15 amino acids. The V end lost 5 bases, the J end lost 1 base, and 15 bases lay between the germline ends. Per germline, CDR1 SQVTM and CDR2 ANQGSEA. CDR3 DNA: TGCAGCGTTAAACCCCAAACTCACGCCAAAAACATTCAGTACTTC. Translated, it gives CSVKPQTHAKNIQYF.

To note about this clonotype: A read error is possible here, since a much larger clone lies one base away. The chain joins TRBV5-1 to TRBJ1-2; tentative D call: TRBD1 (6 bases). Per the germline V gene, CDR1 is SGHRS and CDR2 is YFSETQ. This CDR3 is built from 15 residues. The V gene lost 1 base and the J gene lost 9 bases, with 19 bases spanning the gap. In nucleotides, the CDR3 is TGCGCCAGCAGCTTGTTTGGGACAAACAATAAGAGCTACACCTTC. The encoded protein is CASSLFGTNNKSYTF.

This clonotype was seen only a few times. This rearrangement joins TRBV9 to TRBJ1-4, with D perhaps matching TRBD1 (5 bases). The CDR3 is 16 residues long. Germline CDR1 and CDR2: SGDLS and YYNGEE. With 2 bases removed from V and 2 bases from J, the gap between germline ends came to 13 bases. This CDR3 is CASSVGAIETNEKLFF. The CDR3 bases are TGTGCCAGCAGCGTCGGGGCGATCGAGACTAATGAAAAACTGTTTTTT. Complete variable domain (other parts from reference TRBV9 and TRBJ1-4): DSGVTQTPKHLITATGQRVTLRCSPRSGDLSVYWYQQSLDQGLQFLIQYYNGEERAKGNILERFSAQQFPDLHSELNLSSLELGDSALYFCASSVGAIETNEKLFFGSGTQLSVL.

V and J are TRBV29-1 and TRBJ2-1; D uncertain. The length of the CDR3 is 15 residues. CDR1 and CDR2 (germline): SQVTM, ANQGSEA. Trimming left V 3 bases short and J 0 bases short, with 12 bases between. The CDR3 sequence: CSVEAFGSSYNEQFF. The CDR3 nucleotides read TGCAGCGTTGAGGCGTTCGGTAGCTCCTACAATGAGCAGTTCTTC.

The chain couples TRBV29-1 to TRBJ2-7; unclear D gene. V was clipped by 3 bases and J by 3 bases, with 6 bases between them. The CDR3 is 11 amino acids. CDR1 SQVTM and CDR2 ANQGSEA come from the germline V gene. CDR3 amino acids: CSVDVNYEQYF. As DNA, the CDR3 is TGCAGCGTTGACGTCAACTACGAGCAGTACTTC.

The chain uses TRBV7-9 and TRBJ2-1, with D perhaps being TRBD1 or TRBD2 (6 bases each). Deletions cut 4 bases from V and 7 bases from J, with 20 bases between. This CDR3 comprises 16 residues. Germline V CDR1 and CDR2: SEHNR, FQNEAQ (reference sequence). The CDR3 region is CASSSFLALGGNEQFF. The CDR3 DNA reads TGTGCCAGCAGCTCATTTCTAGCGTTAGGGGGGAATGAGCAGTTCTTC. Drawing the rest from reference TRBV7-9 and TRBJ2-1, the complete variable domain is DTGVSQNPRHKITKRGQNVTFRCDPISEHNRLYWYRQTLGQGPEFLTYFQNEAQLEKSRLLSDRFSAERPKGSFSTLEIQRTEQGDSAMYLCASSSFLALGGNEQFFGPGTRLTVL.

This clonotype was seen a few times. In nucleotides, the CDR3 is TGCAGCGTTTCCACAGCGGGAGCTCGAGGCTACGAGCAGTACTTC. As protein: CSVSTAGARGYEQYF. The rearrangement links TRBV29-1 to TRBJ2-7; 8 bases fit TRBD2. In germline, CDR1 is SQVTM, CDR2 ANQGSEA. CDR3 length: 15 amino acids. Trimming took 5 bases from V and 3 from J; bases not matched to a gene: 12.

V and J are TRBV3-1 and TRBJ2-3; no definite D call. The germline V and J ends were trimmed by 0 bases and 7 bases, with 17 bases remaining between them. CDR3 size: 16 residues. The germline gives CDR1 LGHDT, CDR2 YNNKEL (reference sequence). CDR3 in DNA: TGTGCCAGCAGCCAAGATCTCGGCAGGATTGAGAATACGCAGTATTTT. Amino acids: CASSQDLGRIENTQYF.

V is TRBV7-9 and J is TRBJ2-1; perhaps TRBD2 as D (6 bases). Trimming pared 3 bases from V and 6 bases from J, leaving 18 bases between. Per germline, CDR1 SEHNR and CDR2 FQNEAQ (reference sequence). The CDR3 has 16 amino acids. The CDR3 sequence is CASSFPGPTEGNEQFF. Written as DNA, the CDR3 is TGTGCCAGCAGCTTCCCGGGGCCTACGGAGGGCAATGAGCAGTTCTTC.

The chain recombines TRBV12-3 or TRBV12-4 with TRBJ2-2, with 7 bases identical to TRBD1. Losses at the gene ends were 6 bases for V and 4 bases for J; bases not matched to a gene: 8. This CDR3 contains 15 residues. The CDR3 bases are TGTGCCAGCAGCAACCGACAGGGCGGCACCGGGGAGCTGTTTTTT. Its protein is CASSNRQGGTGELFF.

The rearrangement links TRBV12-3 or TRBV12-4 to TRBJ2-3; 7 bases align to TRBD1. The CDR3 length is 14 residues. The J segment lost 3 bases and the V segment lost 6 bases, leaving 6 bases of the junction unmatched. CDR3 amino acids: CASRLTGSTDTQYF. CDR3 in DNA: TGTGCCAGCAGGCTGACAGGGTCGACAGATACGCAGTATTTT.

The table lists this clonotype with a few counts. This rearrangement joins TRBV6-5 to TRBJ1-2, with 12 bases that match TRBD1. CDR1 MNHEY and CDR2 SVGAGI come from the germline V gene. Germline trimming cut 5 bases from V and 8 bases from J; bases unmatched to any gene: 18. The CDR3 length is 18 residues. The CDR3 protein is CASSIYPGQGAGKDGYTF. The CDR3 DNA follows: TGTGCCAGCAGTATTTACCCGGGACAGGGGGCCGGTAAAGACGGCTACACCTTC.

There are a few counts of this clonotype. The CDR3 nucleotides read TGTGCCATCAGTCAGATAGGACGGGTGAACACTGAAGCTTTCTTT. Protein product: CAISQIGRVNTEAFF. V gene TRBV10-3 combines with J gene TRBJ1-1, with D unclear. The V end was cut by 5 bases, the J end by 0 bases, with 13 bases between. The CDR3 runs 15 residues. Germline V gene lookup returns CDR1 ENHRY and CDR2 SYGVKD.

Here the CDR3 DNA reads TGTGCCAGCAGCCAAGTCTGGACAGGGGGTGTAAATGAGCAGTTCTTC. Translating gives CASSQVWTGGVNEQFF. V is TRBV3-1 and J is TRBJ2-1, with 10 bases matching TRBD1. This CDR3 contains 16 residues. The V and J ends lost 1 base and 7 bases, in that order; junction bases with no gene match: 7. The V gene's germline CDR1 is LGHDT and CDR2 YNNKEL (reference sequence).

The chain joins TRBV7-2 to TRBJ2-1, with 10 bases identical to TRBD2. The V gene's germline CDR1 is SGHTA and CDR2 FQGNSA. CDR3 length: 16 amino acids. With 2 bases clipped from V and 3 bases from J, the junction kept 4 bases outside the gene matches. As DNA, the CDR3 is TGTGCCAGCAGCTTATCAAGGACTAGCGGCTACAATGAGCAGTTCTTC. Translated, it gives CASSLSRTSGYNEQFF. The variable domain in full, completed from reference TRBV7-2 and TRBJ2-1, reads GAGVSQSPSNKVTEKGKDVELRCDPISGHTALYWYRQSLGQGLEFLIYFQGNSAPDKSGLPSDRFSAERTGGSVSTLTIQRTQQEDSAVYLCASSLSRTSGYNEQFFGPGTRLTVL.

Ten or more counts support this clonotype. J is TRBJ2-1 and V is TRBV12-3 or TRBV12-4, with TRBD2 matching 13 bases. V was pared by 6 bases and J by 9 bases, with 8 bases of the junction left unmatched. CDR3 length equals 15 residues. The CDR3 loop is CASSPGTSGAGEQFF. The CDR3 DNA is TGTGCCAGCAGCCCCGGGACTAGCGGGGCAGGTGAGCAGTTCTTC.

The sample holds a few counts of this clonotype. The conserved closing phenylalanine or tryptophan is absent in this CDR3, likely reflecting a read error. It is unclear where the CDR3 begins or ends on the DNA, so no DNA is shown, and the CDR3 is as TCRdb lists it. The rearrangement uses TRBV7-3 and TRBJ1-2. CDR1 SGHTA and CDR2 FQGTGA come from the germline V gene. The CDR3 length equals 9 residues, ends included. The CDR3 is CASSLTPSD.

The V call is TRBV29-1, the J call TRBJ2-2; D is possibly TRBD1 (5 bases). Germline lookup yields CDR1 SQVTM and CDR2 ANQGSEA. The V end was cut by 3 bases, the J end by 1 base, with 6 bases between. This CDR3 region has 13 residues. CDR3 region: CSVDDRNTGELFF. DNA for the CDR3: TGCAGCGTTGACGACAGGAACACCGGGGAGCTGTTTTTT.

The genes are TRBV27 and TRBJ2-5; no definite D call. Germline CDR1 MNHEY, CDR2 SMNVEV (reference sequence). The CDR3 contains 12 residues. The V gene lost 2 bases and the J gene lost 3 bases, with 4 bases spanning the gap. CDR3 in amino acids: CASSLMKETQYF. As DNA, the CDR3 is TGTGCCAGCAGTTTAATGAAAGAGACCCAGTACTTC.

A few counts support this clonotype. This chain connects TRBV6-5 to TRBJ1-2; 7 nucleotides line up with TRBD1. The V segment lost 6 bases and the J segment 5 bases; nucleotides outside the gene matches: 9. The CDR3 has 14 amino acids. Looked up from germline, CDR1 is MNHEY and CDR2 is SVGAGI. The CDR3 DNA reads TGTGCCAGCAGCCCGCGGACAGGCGTATATGGCTACACCTTC. Translated, it gives CASSPRTGVYGYTF.

V usage is TRBV19 and J usage is TRBJ2-1; 10 positions agree with TRBD1. The CDR3 length is 15 residues. J was trimmed by 3 bases and V by 6 bases; bases with no gene match: 5. CDR1 and CDR2 from the germline V gene are LNHDA and SQIVND (reference sequence). CDR3 amino acids: CASSPRTGGYNEQFF. For the CDR3, the DNA is TGTGCCAGTAGCCCTCGGACAGGGGGCTACAATGAGCAGTTCTTC.

The rearrangement links TRBV19 to TRBJ1-1, with D possibly matching TRBD1 (6 bases). The CDR3 extends over 15 amino acids. V lost 5 bases to trimming and J lost 5 bases, with 18 bases between them. Germline V gives CDR1 LNHDA, CDR2 SQIVND (reference sequence). CDR3 sequence reads: CASSATQGWLTEAFF. The CDR3, as DNA: TGTGCCAGTAGTGCCACACAGGGCTGGTTGACTGAAGCTTTCTTT.